This TCR beta chain was sequenced in a study of vaccination effects on CD4 cells after COVID-19. Overall study: Expansion of antigen-specific CD4+ T cells with viral peptide pools was carried out by the ViraFEST assay before sequencing.

Comment on this clone: The antigen remains unidentified.

Study-wide results and caveats: By a late point after vaccination, infection- and vaccine-induced clones had shrunk markedly through clonal contraction.

Here immunoSEQ multiplex PCR was the method, and the copy in TCRdb shows in-frame clones only, minus some. The sample has 70,000 or so clones; roughly three quarters are singletons. V lost 4 bases to trimming and J lost 3 bases, with 18 bases between them. Germline-derived CDR1 and CDR2 are MNHNS and SASEGT. The CDR3 contains 16 residues. Subsequent to a culture period of 10 to 11 days, CD4+ T cells were isolated. The chain joins TRBV6-1 to TRBJ1-1; tentatively, D is TRBD1 (5 bases). The sample consisted of CD4+ T cells from PBMCs cultured without peptide, taken before COVID-19 vaccination. The TCR comes from a human donor who received a COVID-19 vaccine. As DNA, the CDR3 is TGTGCCAGCAGTGGCATGGGGACCGCAGTTGACACTGAAGCTTTCTTT. Residues: CASSGMGTAVDTEAFF.